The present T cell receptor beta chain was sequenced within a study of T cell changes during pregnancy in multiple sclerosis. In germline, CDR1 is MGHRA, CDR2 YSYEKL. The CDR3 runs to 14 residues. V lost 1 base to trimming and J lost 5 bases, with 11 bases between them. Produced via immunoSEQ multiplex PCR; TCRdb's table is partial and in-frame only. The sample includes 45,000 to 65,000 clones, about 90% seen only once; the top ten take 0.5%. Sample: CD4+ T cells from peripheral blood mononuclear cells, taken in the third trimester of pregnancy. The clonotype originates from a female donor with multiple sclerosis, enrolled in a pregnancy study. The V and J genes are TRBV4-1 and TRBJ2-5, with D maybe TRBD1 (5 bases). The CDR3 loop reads CASSQVKGRETQYF. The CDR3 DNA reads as TGCGCCAGCAGCCAAGTTAAGGGGCGGGAGACCCAGTACTTC.